The 5 T cell receptor beta chains below all came from one sample that was sequenced in a study of T cell changes during pregnancy in multiple sclerosis. Sequenced by immunoSEQ multiplex PCR; TCRdb stores in-frame clones only, minus some. The sample contains about 73,000 clones, roughly nine tenths of which appear only once. The sample in question was peripheral blood, obtained after pregnancy. All receptors derive from a female donor in good health, enrolled as a control in a pregnancy study.

V gene TRBV5-6 combines with J gene TRBJ1-2; D not resolved. Trimming shortened V by 2 bases and J by 1 base, and 9 bases separated the two germline ends. Germline CDR1 reads SGHDT; CDR2 reads YYEEEE. The CDR3 has 14 residues. The CDR3 here is CASSFWEINYGYTF. The CDR3 region has the DNA TGTGCCAGCAGCTTTTGGGAGATTAACTATGGCTACACCTTC.

The V call is TRBV9, the J call TRBJ2-2; 10 nucleotides line up with TRBD2. The germline V gene encodes CDR1 SGDLS and CDR2 YYNGEE. CDR3 length: 17 residues. V dropped 0 bases and J dropped 4; count of bases not matched to a gene: 6. CDR3: CASSVEPQRGGTGELFF. The DNA of the CDR3 is TGTGCCAGCAGCGTAGAGCCACAGCGGGGGGGCACCGGGGAGCTGTTTTTT. Looking up the rest from reference TRBV9 and TRBJ2-2 gives the full variable domain: DSGVTQTPKHLITATGQRVTLRCSPRSGDLSVYWYQQSLDQGLQFLIQYYNGEERAKGNILERFSAQQFPDLHSELNLSSLELGDSALYFCASSVEPQRGGTGELFFGEGSRLTVL.

The chain is built from TRBV12-5 and TRBJ2-6; the D gene is possibly TRBD1 (5 bases). This CDR3 is built from 19 residues. Germline V CDR1 and CDR2: LGHNT, FRNRAP. V was cut by 2 bases and J by 0 bases, with 17 bases left in between. As DNA, the CDR3 is TGTGCTAGTGGTTTGTTCGGCAGGGCCCGTAGCTCTGGGGCCAACGTCCTGACTTTC. Translated: CASGLFGRARSSGANVLTF.

The chain couples TRBV2 to TRBJ2-2; 13 positions match TRBD2. The CDR3 loop spans 15 amino acids. CDR1 is SNHLY, CDR2 FYNNEI, per germline. The J segment lost 6 bases and the V segment lost 7 bases, leaving 5 bases of the junction unmatched. CDR3 residues: CASIRTSGSSGELFF. CDR3 sequence (DNA): TGTGCCAGCATTCGGACTAGCGGGAGCTCCGGGGAGCTGTTTTTT.

V and J are TRBV29-1 and TRBJ1-2, with TRBD1 matching 10 bases. V was pared by 7 bases and J by 5 bases, with 7 bases of the junction left unmatched. The germline CDR1 and CDR2 sequences are SQVTM and ANQGSEA. CDR3 length: 13 amino acids. The CDR3, as DNA: TGCAGCGCCTCTGGACAGGGGGGGTATGGCTACACCTTC. It translates to CSASGQGGYGYTF.